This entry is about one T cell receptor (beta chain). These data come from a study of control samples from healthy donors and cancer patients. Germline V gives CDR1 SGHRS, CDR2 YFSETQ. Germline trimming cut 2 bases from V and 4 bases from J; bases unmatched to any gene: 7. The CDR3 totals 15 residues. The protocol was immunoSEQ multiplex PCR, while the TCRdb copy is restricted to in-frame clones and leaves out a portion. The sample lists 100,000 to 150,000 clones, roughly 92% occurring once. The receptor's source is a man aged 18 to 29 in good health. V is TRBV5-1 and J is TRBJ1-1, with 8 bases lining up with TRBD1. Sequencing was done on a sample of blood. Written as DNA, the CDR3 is TGCGCCAGCAGCTTACAGACAGGGGCGACCACTGAAGCTTTCTTT. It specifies CASSLQTGATTEAFF.